This T cell receptor beta chain derives from a study of cytomegalovirus exposure and HLA in healthy donors (dated by TCRdb to between 2016 and 2019). Background for the entire study: According to an earlier analysis of 587 of the donors, about 180 million T cells yielded over 90 million unique TCR beta sequences and more than 250 Gb of sequence data. A later genetic analysis used genome-wide SNP genotypes for about 55% of the 666 donors, treating that subset as a discovery cohort. Rather than drawing on any new phenotypic data, the later analysis identified candidate immune exposures from TCR beta sequences and the way those sequences occurred across donors. In an earlier analysis of a few hundred of the donors, high-throughput TCR beta sequencing was used to judge whether each TCR beta V gene segment behaved as functional or pseudogenic. Among 300 to 500 genotyped donors of the cohort, an average of approximately 240,000 unique TCR beta nucleotide sequences was sequenced per donor, of which 15% to 20% were non-productive. The study aimed to test whether signatures of past pathogen exposure could be identified by cataloging public T cell receptors. Both class I and class II loci were covered by HLA typing, at four-digit resolution. In addition to the first cohort of 666 subjects, a separate validation cohort of approximately 130 different subjects was used. Donor age, sex, ethnicity and CMV serostatus were collected together with the repertoire data. The study profiled the T cell repertoires of about 640 subjects by immunosequencing and related them to cytomegalovirus serostatus. A later analysis re-analyzed previously published TCR beta repertoires from roughly 690 donors and added high-resolution HLA genotyping to study TCR occurrence patterns. A handful of DR-DQ haplotypes were handled as single units for association and clustering because linkage in the cohort was strong. An early release that covered 500 to 800 HLA-typed donors contained about 300 gigabases of sequencing data and some 87 million unique TCR sequences. Typing coverage varied by locus: about 629-630 donors for A, B, C, DRB1 and DQB1; 500 to 550 for DQA1; more than 600 for DPA1; fewer than 480 for DPB1. Every discovery cohort repertoire had been produced on one sequencing platform. To predict cytomegalovirus infection status, the study brought together high-throughput TCR immunosequencing, statistical association of individual TCRs with disease status, and machine learning. Of the roughly 390 genotyped donors, less than 90% were placed in the genetic ancestry cluster associated with self-reported Caucasian donors.

This clone has just a few counts. The antigen this receptor binds is unknown. The input lacks base qualities; no much larger clone sits a single base away. Summary of the overall study and its limitations: The authors suggested that the approach could potentially be generalized to other disease states and immunological phenotypes. In a later analysis, some 18,000 TCR beta sequences were associated with specific HLA alleles at a false discovery rate of 0.05. The study gave a list of roughly 150 TCR beta chains associated with cytomegalovirus. Broadly in line with IMGT annotations, most TCR beta V segments showed up in productive rearrangements about 87% or about 30% of the time in an earlier analysis of under 700 of the donors. Immune exposure information for the cohort was limited to CMV serostatus. Correlated functional status among segregating V segments might reflect linkage disequilibrium, but an unknown experimental factor could not be ruled out. An association between a missense DCLRE1C variant and V-gene and J-gene trimming of TCR beta chains was found in a later genetic analysis and replicated in an independent cohort. The classifier was reported to diagnose cytomegalovirus status with high specificity and sensitivity in both the original and validation cohorts. Over 15 rarely observed V segments, including chromosome 9 orphons, were excluded from the earlier analysis of a few hundred of the donors because counts were too low. Most TCR sequences were seen in very few donors, while some public TCRs were found in many individuals. A later analysis reported that several top co-occurrence clusters appeared linked to parvovirus B19, influenza, CMV and Epstein-Barr virus. A few of the identified cytomegalovirus-associated TCR beta chains were confirmed in vitro to be specific for cytomegalovirus antigens. In a later analysis, the rate of TCR association differed among HLA loci, with DRB1 alleles having the most associated TCRs and HLA-C alleles having the fewest. HLA typing was unavailable for some donors at each locus, so association tests used only the typed subset. Roughly uniform sequencing depth across donors was assumed in presence/absence analyses, although this assumption may not hold. This cohort had only TCR beta chains sequenced, and the lack of alpha or paired-chain data limited which features could be detected. A later analysis found that most CMV-associated TCR beta chains appeared HLA-restricted, with HLA associations seemingly driven largely by CMV exposure. According to a later genetic analysis, donors in an Asian-associated ancestry cluster had fewer N-insertions in productive TCRs than the approximately 650-donor mean. A further reported finding was that TCR beta sequences accurately predicted the HLA-A and HLA-B alleles for most subjects in the first cohort. Compared with equally common non-associated chains, HLA-associated TCR beta chains in a later analysis were more clonally expanded and had lower generation probabilities. Some IMGT-functional V segments, including TRBV6-2 and TRBV6-3, could not be told apart with the 87-base-pair reads, so those segments were excluded. The sequencing pipeline was judged likely to have produced a cluster of highly shared sequence variants as a technical artifact. Assigning TCR associations to individual alleles was difficult when HLA alleles, especially DR and DQ, strongly co-occurred.

According to the germline V gene (reference sequence), CDR1 reads LNHDA and CDR2 reads SQIVND. V loses 7 bases, J loses 0 bases, and the germline ends lie 12 bases apart. From cysteine to phenylalanine, the CDR3 is 14 amino acids long. Just CDR3 DNA is preserved here, 42 bases in frame from base 1. Library preparation employed the immunoSEQ multiplex PCR assay. For the multiplex PCR, a mixture combining 60 forward primers for TCR Vbeta segments and 13 reverse primers for TCR Jbeta segments was used. A multiplex PCR assay on genomic DNA amplified the CDR3 region of rearranged TCR beta genes. Amplified TCR beta libraries were sequenced as 87-base-pair reads on the Illumina HiSeq System. In the authors' own workflow: A later analysis tallied 70 million to 100 million unique TCR beta chains across the approximately 670 repertoires, and about 12 million of those chains were shared by two or more donors. A nearest-neighbor algorithm error-corrected the raw reads and collapsed the reads into unique sequences, merging closely related sequences to remove PCR and sequencing errors. Alignment of CDR3 sequences to IMGT reference sequences was used to assign V, D and J gene segments. For a sequence to be retained, a match of at least six nucleotides to both a V gene segment and a J gene segment was required. Rearrangements were called productive when the CDR3 lacked stop codons and stayed in frame with V and J; all others were non-productive. CDR3 was defined according to IMGT convention as the region running from the second conserved V-encoded cysteine to the conserved J-encoded phenylalanine. The earlier analysis of more than 450 of the donors excluded sequences that lacked an unambiguous match to a single V gene segment. In an earlier analysis of approximately 500 of the donors, a V segment was called functional when productive rearrangements were above 56.7%, and segregating when the standard deviation between donors exceeded 5%. A statistical classification framework was built for diagnosing cytomegalovirus status from the catalog of TCR beta chain sequences. In a later analysis, TCR nucleotide sequences were compared against IMGT/GENE-DB human TR gene sequences so that V and J genes could be assigned. The TCRdist pipeline was used in a later analysis to assign CDR3 sequences and most-parsimonious VDJ recombination scenarios. A later analysis defined each TCR beta chain by its CDR3 amino acid sequence plus V-gene family, and excluded reads lacking a unique V-gene family. In a later analysis, 450 to 600 highly shared, low-generation-probability nucleotide sequences were removed to address suspected cross-contamination and a sequencing artifact. A later analysis calculated a clonal expansion index for each public chain from normalized within-repertoire ranks of inferred template counts. Generation probabilities in a later analysis came from a VDJ recombination model fitted to out-of-frame rearrangements, and those results were checked against IGoR. In a later analysis, TCR-TCR, TCR-HLA and TCR-CMV co-occurrence was scored with hypergeometric tests, and a repertoire-size bias correction was applied to TCR pairs. False discovery rates were estimated in a later analysis by permuting HLA or CMV assignments 20 times. A later analysis grouped co-occurring TCRs with DBSCAN, adding TCRdist sequence similarity when clustering within HLA-allele-positive subsets. For co-occurrence clustering, repertoires with fewer than 30,000 or more than 120,000 public chains were excluded, along with a handful of repertoires with anomalous nucleotide sharing. Held by TCRdb, this immuneACCESS table contains in-frame sequences only and omits some clones. Under half of the omission traces to an unresolved V gene where checked; the cause of the rest is unknown. V, J and clone size derive from that table, while D and trimming were established from the DNA sequence. Across this sample there are over 75,000 clones, with 60% to 80% seen only once. 4.5% to 7% of the sample comes from the top ten.

In total, over 600 healthy bone marrow donors made up the cohort. Cohort members were all nominally healthy when sampled, although unrecorded immune exposures were likely present. The donor was CMV seronegative and belonged to the group of 380 or so seronegative cohort members. A peripheral blood sample was provided by each donor, and peripheral blood mononuclear cells were used for TCR beta sequencing. Genomic DNA was extracted from the blood cell samples with the Qiagen DNeasy Blood Extraction Kit. The clonotype was recovered from a female donor in good health and CMV-seronegative. The receptor chain draws on TRBV19 and TRBJ1-1; the D gene is perhaps TRBD1, on 6 matching bases. The specimen was PBMCs. CDR3 region: CASTPQGMNTEAFF. The bases read TGTGCCAGTACCCCACAGGGTATGAACACTGAAGCTTTCTTT.